The sequence of this T cell receptor beta chain was determined in a study of OX40 agonist ivuxolimab in advanced cancers. Overall study: The patients got ivuxolimab, which is an agonistic anti-OX40 (CD134) antibody. In this trial design, patients received ivuxolimab intravenously at 0.01 to 10 mg/kg every 2 weeks.

This CDR3 has 12 residues. Germline CDR1 and CDR2: LNHDA and SQIVND (reference sequence). Method: immunoSEQ multiplex PCR; TCRdb's copy keeps in-frame clones and lacks some. The sample carries roughly 63,000 clones, around 89% recorded once. A note on this clone: This same CDR3 is encoded by further DNA sequences in the sample.

The TCR sequence derives from an adult with an advanced solid tumor such as melanoma, head and neck, liver or kidney cancer. The sequences come from CD4+ or CD8+ T cells sorted from blood, collected in a trial of the OX40 agonist ivuxolimab. This rearrangement joins TRBV19 to TRBJ1-5; a possible D gene is TRBD1 (6 bases). The CDR3 reads CAGGGPNQPQHF. The CDR3 nucleotides read TGTGCTGGAGGGGGTCCCAATCAGCCCCAGCATTTT.